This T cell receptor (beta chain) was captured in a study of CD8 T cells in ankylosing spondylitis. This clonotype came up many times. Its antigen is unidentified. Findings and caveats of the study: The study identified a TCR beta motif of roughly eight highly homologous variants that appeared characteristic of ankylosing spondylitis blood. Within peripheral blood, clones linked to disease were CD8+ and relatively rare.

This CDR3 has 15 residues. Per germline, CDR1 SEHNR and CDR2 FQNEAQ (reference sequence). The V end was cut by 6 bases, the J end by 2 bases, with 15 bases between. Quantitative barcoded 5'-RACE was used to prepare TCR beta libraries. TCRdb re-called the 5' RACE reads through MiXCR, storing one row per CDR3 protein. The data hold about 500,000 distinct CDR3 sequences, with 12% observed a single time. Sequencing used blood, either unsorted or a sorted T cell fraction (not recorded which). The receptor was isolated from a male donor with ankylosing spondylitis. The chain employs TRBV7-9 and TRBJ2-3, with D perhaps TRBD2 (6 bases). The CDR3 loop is CASRGEAGPTDTQYF. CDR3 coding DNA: TGTGCCAGCAGGGGTGAGGCGGGACCCACAGATACGCAGTATTTT.